This TCR beta chain was observed in a study of blood T cells in healthy people across ages. The CDR3 totals 15 residues. The V gene end was trimmed by 1 base and the J gene end by 6 bases; junction bases not matched to a gene: 3. CDR1 SGHTA and CDR2 FQGTGA come from the germline V gene. Primed by a sample-barcoded 5' primer and a J-beta primer mix, a second PCR proceeded for 7 to 11 cycles. A single record per CDR3 protein comes from TCRdb applying MiXCR to the 5' RACE reads. Of over 550,000 distinct CDR3 sequences detected, about 30% appear once; the ten largest clones hold around 16%. This clonotype was found many times.

This receptor was obtained from a woman of 80 years or more in good health. The sequenced material came from blood. This chain links TRBV7-3 with TRBJ1-6; TRBD1 agrees at 7 bases. This chain's CDR3 is CASSLRGQPNSPLHF. The CDR3 bases are TGTGCCAGCAGCTTAAGGGGACAGCCTAATTCACCCCTCCACTTT.